This note documents a single T cell receptor (beta chain) sequence. This specimen belongs to a study of Tregs in tolerant kidney transplant recipients. Clones were sequenced by immunoSEQ multiplex PCR, and TCRdb holds only the in-frame ones, with some missing. Of fewer than 20,000 clones listed, about four fifths are singletons. The sequenced sample was Tregs from blood. This TCR was sampled from a human donor in good health.

The CDR3 loop is CASSKASVPASYEQYF. DNA for the CDR3: TGTGCCAGCAGCAAAGCGAGTGTCCCAGCCTCCTACGAGCAGTACTTC. The J gene is TRBJ2-7, the V gene TRBV21-1. TRBV21-1 is flagged as a pseudogene. The CDR3 sequence is 16 residues long.